These T cell receptor beta chains were read from a single sample in a study of blood T cells in healthy people across ages. TCRdb reanalysed the 5' RACE reads using MiXCR and keeps one entry per CDR3 protein. The sample has around 900,000 distinct CDR3 sequences, under 35% seen once. Sequenced sample: blood. The source is an elderly woman in good health. Both conserved end residues are part of each CDR3. Each record gives: V gene, clone size, J gene, D gene, CDR3 protein, CDR3 DNA. D genes are given only for firm matches. A row's size may be missing; if present it is once, few, many or a size class.

TRBV18,many,TRBJ2-7,.,CASSWGELQYEQYF,TGTGCCAGCTCATGGGGGGAGCTGCAGTACGAGCAGTACTTC
TRBV11-2,many,TRBJ2-1,TRBD2,CASSQLAGGLTNNEQFF,TGTGCCAGCAGCCAATTAGCGGGGGGCCTTACTAACAATGAGCAGTTCTTC
TRBV4-3,many,TRBJ2-5,TRBD2,CASSQEGGLAQETQYF,TGCGCCAGCAGCCAAGAGGGGGGACTAGCCCAAGAGACCCAGTACTTC
TRBV30,.,TRBJ1-6,TRBD1,CAWSVLRTGESPPHF,TGTGCCTGGAGTGTACTCCGGACAGGGGAGTCACCCCCCCACTTT
TRBV3-1,.,TRBJ1-2,.,CASNQGSYGYTF,TGTGCCAGCAACCAAGGGTCCTATGGCTACACCTTC
TRBV12-3/TRBV12-4,many,TRBJ2-1,.,CASSFLRGGGFYNEQFF,TGTGCCAGCAGTTTTTTAAGAGGTGGGGGTTTCTACAATGAGCAGTTCTTC
TRBV20-1,.,TRBJ2-1,TRBD2,CSALRGLAGANEQFF,TGCAGTGCCCTAAGAGGACTAGCGGGAGCGAATGAGCAGTTCTTC
TRBV5-4,once,TRBJ1-2,TRBD1,CTSSLLQGVSGYTF,TGTACCAGCAGCTTGTTACAGGGGGTGAGCGGCTACACCTTC
TRBV5-1,once,TRBJ1-2,TRBD1,CASSDSPGGGGYTF,TGCGCCAGCTCTGACTCACCAGGGGGTGGCGGCTACACCTTC
TRBV20-1,many,TRBJ2-3,TRBD2,CSAKRPGGPISTDTQYF,TGCAGTGCCAAAAGACCGGGGGGTCCGATTAGCACAGATACGCAGTATTTT
TRBV7-9,many,TRBJ1-1,.,CASKGGGRNTEAFF,TGTGCCAGCAAAGGAGGCGGGAGGAACACTGAAGCTTTCTTT
TRBV12-3/TRBV12-4,many,TRBJ2-4,.,CASRRGLQMRDIQYF,TGTGCCAGCAGGAGGGGACTCCAAATGCGGGACATTCAGTACTTC
TRBV5-1,many,TRBJ2-1,.,CASSLDQGRNNEQFF,TGCGCCAGCAGCTTGGATCAGGGGCGTAACAATGAGCAGTTCTTC
TRBV10-3,many,TRBJ2-7,.,CAIRNSRPGRDNEQYF,TGTGCCATCAGGAATTCTCGACCGGGACGGGATAACGAGCAGTACTTC
TRBV12-3/TRBV12-4,many,TRBJ2-7,.,CASSLGGSASGEQYF,TGTGCCAGCAGTTTAGGAGGGTCCGCGTCTGGCGAGCAGTACTTC
TRBV6-5,many,TRBJ1-2,.,CASSYGGQGGYTF,TGTGCCAGCAGTTACGGCGGACAAGGAGGCTACACCTTC
TRBV3-1,few,TRBJ1-4,TRBD1,CASSREQGARTNEKLFF,TGTGCCAGCAGCCGAGAACAGGGGGCGAGAACTAATGAAAAACTGTTTTTT
TRBV5-1,many,TRBJ2-3,TRBD2,CASSPGGTARSQYF,TGCGCCAGCAGCCCGGGGGGGACTGCTCGATCGCAGTATTTT
TRBV12-3/TRBV12-4,few,TRBJ2-5,.,CASSSAGKETQYF,TGTGCCAGCAGTTCCGCAGGGAAAGAGACCCAGTACTTC
TRBV6-1,.,TRBJ2-2,.,CASVALRNTGELFF,TGTGCCAGCGTAGCGCTCCGAAACACCGGGGAGCTGTTTTTT
TRBV12-3/TRBV12-4,many,TRBJ2-5,.,CASSLRRLKETQYF,TGTGCCAGCAGTTTGCGGCGGTTAAAAGAGACCCAGTACTTC
TRBV12-3/TRBV12-4,many,TRBJ2-5,.,CASGGTVQETQYF,TGTGCCAGCGGAGGGACGGTCCAAGAGACCCAGTACTTC
TRBV12-3/TRBV12-4,many,TRBJ2-5,.,CASSLHLSQETQYF,TGTGCCAGCAGCCTACACCTTAGCCAAGAGACCCAGTACTTC
TRBV3-1,.,TRBJ2-5,TRBD2,CANRTSGTHNEQYF,TGTGCCAACCGGACTAGCGGTACCCACAATGAGCAGTACTTC
TRBV5-1,many,TRBJ2-1,.,CASSEQGYEQFF,TGCGCCAGCAGCGAGCAGGGTTATGAGCAGTTCTTC
TRBV20-1,.,TRBJ1-5,TRBD1,CSAGGQNDQPQHF,TGCAGTGCTGGGGGACAGAATGATCAGCCCCAGCATTTT
TRBV29-1,once,TRBJ1-1,TRBD1,CSVRNRGNTEAFF,TGCAGCGTTCGAAACAGGGGGAACACTGAAGCTTTCTTT
TRBV15,many,TRBJ2-5,.,CATGGGPLQETQYF,TGTGCCACCGGGGGGGGGCCTCTACAAGAGACCCAGTACTTC
TRBV4-2,many,TRBJ2-2,TRBD1,CASSQFGTGGSGELFF,TGTGCCAGCAGCCAGTTCGGGACAGGGGGCTCCGGGGAGCTGTTTTTT
TRBV7-8,many,TRBJ2-7,.,CASSLVTGQVSYEQYF,TGTGCCAGCAGCTTAGTAACGGGGCAGGTCTCCTACGAGCAGTACTTC
TRBV12-3/TRBV12-4,many,TRBJ1-1,TRBD1,CASRQGQSNTEAFF,TGTGCCAGCAGACAGGGACAGTCGAACACTGAAGCTTTCTTT
TRBV20-1,.,TRBJ2-5,TRBD1,CSTSADRGRRETQYF,TGCAGTACTAGCGCGGACAGGGGGCGCCGGGAGACCCAGTACTTC
TRBV25-1,.,TRBJ2-1,.,CASREYLRRNEQFF,TGTGCCAGCAGGGAATATTTGCGTCGCAATGAGCAGTTCTTC
TRBV28,few,TRBJ1-6,.,CASSDRRLGSYNSPLHF,TGTGCCAGCAGTGACCGCCGATTGGGCTCCTATAATTCACCCCTCCACTTT
TRBV12-3/TRBV12-4,many,TRBJ2-5,TRBD2,CASSFATSGGAGEETQYF,TGTGCCAGCAGCTTTGCGACTAGCGGGGGGGCCGGGGAAGAGACCCAGTACTTC
TRBV12-3/TRBV12-4,many,TRBJ2-1,TRBD2,CASSDQRGPYNEQFF,TGTGCCAGCAGTGATCAGCGGGGCCCCTACAATGAGCAGTTCTTC
TRBV30,.,TRBJ2-3,TRBD2,CAWSARRTSGGGDTQYF,TGTGCCTGGAGTGCCCGGCGCACTAGCGGGGGGGGAGATACGCAGTATTTT
TRBV5-1,few,TRBJ2-7,TRBD1,CASSLQGESEQYF,TGCGCCAGCAGCCTTCAGGGGGAGTCCGAGCAGTACTTC
TRBV11-3,.,TRBJ2-2,.,CASSLDWAGDNTGELFF,TGTGCCAGCAGTTTAGATTGGGCAGGGGATAACACCGGGGAGCTGTTTTTT
TRBV7-2,many,TRBJ2-1,.,CASSLILQGRMNEQFF,TGTGCCAGCAGCTTAATCCTCCAGGGGAGAATGAATGAGCAGTTCTTC
TRBV20-1,many,TRBJ2-5,TRBD2,CSAPSRGGYQETQYF,TGCAGTGCTCCCTCGCGGGGGGGGTACCAAGAGACCCAGTACTTC
TRBV6-2/TRBV6-3,few,TRBJ1-5,.,CASSYLTGDQPQHF,TGTGCCAGCAGTTACTTGACAGGTGATCAGCCCCAGCATTTT
TRBV28,.,TRBJ1-2,TRBD1,CASSRTTKGALGGYTF,TGTGCCAGCAGCAGAACAACCAAGGGGGCTCTGGGGGGCTACACCTTC